This passage covers 14 T cell receptor beta chains from one sample sequenced in a study of shared clonotypes between healthy human individuals. The repertoire was sequenced with immunoSEQ multiplex PCR; TCRdb's copy has only in-frame clones and lacks some. In the table there are approximately 2,300,000 clones, around 93% of which are singletons. Sequences were obtained from naive CD4+ T cells from PBMCs. The subset is: CD45RA+ positively selected. Receptors were obtained from a man between 18 and 35 years old in good health. Some clones in this sample may be carry-over from other donors' samples.

The V call is TRBV28, the J call TRBJ1-6; no definite D call. CDR3 length equals 14 residues. Germline V CDR1 and CDR2: MDHEN, SYDVKM. V dropped 6 bases and J dropped 7 bases, with 13 bases sitting between them. CDR3 DNA: TGTGCCAGCAGCTCGGACGGAAGCAATTCACCCCTCCACTTT. Translated, it gives CASSSDGSNSPLHF.

This clone turned up a few times. The V call is TRBV9, the J call TRBJ2-7; D is perhaps TRBD2 (5 bases). Germline CDR1 and CDR2: SGDLS and YYNGEE. V gave up 3 bases and J gave up 7 bases, with 11 bases separating them. The CDR3 runs to 12 residues. The CDR3 coding sequence is TGTGCCAGCAGCGCCCATCCGGGGGAGCAGTACTTC. It encodes CASSAHPGEQYF.

The V gene is TRBV5-4, the J gene TRBJ1-4; 8 nucleotides line up with TRBD1. J gave up 7 bases and V 2 bases, and 1 base lay outside the gene matches. Germline V gives CDR1 SGHNT, CDR2 YYREEE (reference sequence). CDR3 length: 13 residues. The chain's CDR3 is CASSLTGGEKLFF. The CDR3 DNA reads as TGTGCCAGCAGCTTAACAGGGGGTGAAAAACTGTTTTTT.

Concerning this clone: The sample carries other DNA sequences with the same CDR3. V and J are TRBV7-9 and TRBJ1-1; D gene uncertain. Germline CDR1 is SEHNR and CDR2 is FQNEAQ (reference sequence). The CDR3 consists of 13 residues. With 2 bases removed from V and 3 bases from J, the gap between germline ends came to 7 bases. CDR3 sequence: CASSLSQDTEAFF. DNA for the CDR3: TGTGCCAGCAGCTTAAGTCAGGACACTGAAGCTTTCTTT.

The V and J genes are TRBV5-4 and TRBJ1-4; D is ambiguous. The CDR3 sequence is 16 residues long. V was cut by 0 bases and J by 3 bases, with 12 bases left in between. Germline V CDR1 and CDR2: SGHNT, YYREEE (reference sequence). In DNA form, the CDR3 reads TGTGCCAGCAGCTTGGTTGCCGGCGGAGCTAATGAAAAACTGTTTTTT. This sequence encodes CASSLVAGGANEKLFF.

Details on this clone: This CDR3 is also generated by other DNA sequences in the sample. The chain is built from TRBV5-1 and TRBJ1-1, with TRBD1 identical over 7 bases. V dropped 0 bases and J dropped 1; count of bases not matched to a gene: 0. Germline V lookup: CDR1 SGHRS, CDR2 YFSETQ. This CDR3 comprises 14 residues. The CDR3 spells CASSLDRGNTEAFF. In DNA form, the CDR3 reads TGCGCCAGCAGCTTGGACAGGGGGAACACTGAAGCTTTCTTT.

J is TRBJ2-7 and V is TRBV6-6, with a possible D match to TRBD1 (6 bases). CDR1 and CDR2 (germline): MNHNY, SVGAGI (reference sequence). The CDR3 runs to 15 residues. The V end was cut by 6 bases, the J end by 2 bases, with 17 bases between. The CDR3 sequence: CASRSGQTVTYEQYF. The CDR3 bases are TGTGCCAGCAGATCCGGACAGACCGTCACCTACGAGCAGTACTTC.

V gene TRBV30 combines with J gene TRBJ2-7; no reliable D call. Trimming took 5 bases from V and 1 from J, leaving 9 bases between them. The CDR3 is made up of 12 amino acids. Germline-derived CDR1 and CDR2 are GTSNPN and SVGIG (reference sequence). The CDR3, as DNA: TGTGCCTGGGCCGGAACTTCCTACGAGCAGTACTTC. As protein: CAWAGTSYEQYF.

The chain couples TRBV19 to TRBJ1-2; D remains unclear. The CDR3 spans 15 residues. The V end lost 3 bases, the J end lost 4 bases, and 15 bases lay between the germline ends. Germline assignment: CDR1 LNHDA and CDR2 SQIVND (reference sequence). The CDR3 nucleotides are TGTGCCAGTAGTATTTCCCCAAGAACCTCCTATGGCTACACCTTC. Protein: CASSISPRTSYGYTF.

This chain connects TRBV7-3 to TRBJ2-2; D unclear. Trimming took off 3 bases at V and 1 base at J, with 6 bases between the two ends. Germline CDR1 is SGHTA and CDR2 is FQGTGA. This CDR3 is built from 14 residues. CDR3 protein: CASSLRWNTGELFF. As DNA, the CDR3 is TGTGCCAGCAGCTTGAGGTGGAACACCGGGGAGCTGTTTTTT.

This rearrangement joins TRBV5-1 to TRBJ2-1; TRBD2 is a possible D gene (5 bases). Deletions cut 4 bases from V and 0 bases from J, with 14 bases between. The length of the CDR3 is 16 residues. Per germline, CDR1 SGHRS and CDR2 YFSETQ. CDR3 amino acids: CASSLGLVSSYNEQFF. CDR3 DNA sequence: TGCGCCAGCAGCCTCGGACTTGTAAGCTCCTACAATGAGCAGTTCTTC.

This clone was picked up a small number of times. The chain combines TRBV28 with TRBJ2-4; unclear D gene. Germline V gene sequence: CDR1 MDHEN, CDR2 SYDVKM. V shed 4 bases and J shed 6 bases, with 4 bases lying between them. The CDR3 covers 11 residues. The CDR3 sequence is CASSSSNIQYF. Here the CDR3 DNA reads TGTGCCAGCAGTTCCTCAAACATTCAGTACTTC. Full variable domain (missing parts from reference TRBV28 and TRBJ2-4): DVKVTQSSRYLVKRTGEKVFLECVQDMDHENMFWYRQDPGLGLRLIYFSYDVKMKEKGDIPEGYSVSREKKERFSLILESASTNQTSMYLCASSSSNIQYFGAGTRLSVL.

The chain combines TRBV15 with TRBJ2-7, with D unresolved. Trimming pared 1 base from V and 3 bases from J, leaving 16 bases between. Germline V lookup: CDR1 LNHNV, CDR2 YYDKDF (reference sequence). There are 16 residues in the CDR3. The CDR3 DNA is TGTGCCACCAGCAGAGCCCCCAGCAGAGTTGTCTACGAGCAGTACTTC. Amino acids: CATSRAPSRVVYEQYF.

The chain has TRBV19 and TRBJ2-3, with D perhaps TRBD2 (5 bases). This CDR3 contains 12 residues. Per germline, CDR1 LNHDA and CDR2 SQIVND (reference sequence). Trimming pared 4 bases from V and 6 bases from J, leaving 8 bases between. The CDR3 reads CASSTGSDTQYF. CDR3 sequence (DNA): TGTGCCAGTAGTACGGGAAGCGATACGCAGTATTTT.